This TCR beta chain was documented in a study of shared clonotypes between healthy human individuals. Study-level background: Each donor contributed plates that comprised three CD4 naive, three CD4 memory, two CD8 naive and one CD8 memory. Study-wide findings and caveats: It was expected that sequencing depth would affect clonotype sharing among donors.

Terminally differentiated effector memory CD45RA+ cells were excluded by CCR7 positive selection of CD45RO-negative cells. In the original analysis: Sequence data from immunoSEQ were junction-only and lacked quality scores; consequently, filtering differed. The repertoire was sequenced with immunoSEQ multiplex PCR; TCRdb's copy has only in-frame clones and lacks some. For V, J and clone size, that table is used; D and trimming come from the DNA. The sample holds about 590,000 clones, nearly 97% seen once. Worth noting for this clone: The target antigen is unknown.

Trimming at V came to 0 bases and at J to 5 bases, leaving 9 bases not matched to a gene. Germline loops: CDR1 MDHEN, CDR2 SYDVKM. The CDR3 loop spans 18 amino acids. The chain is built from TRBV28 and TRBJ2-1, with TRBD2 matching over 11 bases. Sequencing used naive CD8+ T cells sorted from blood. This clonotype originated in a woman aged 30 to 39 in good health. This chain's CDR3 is CASSLWAGGTSGNNEQFF. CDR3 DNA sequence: TGTGCCAGCAGTTTATGGGCAGGCGGGACTAGCGGAAACAATGAGCAGTTCTTC. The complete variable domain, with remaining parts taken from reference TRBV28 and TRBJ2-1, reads DVKVTQSSRYLVKRTGEKVFLECVQDMDHENMFWYRQDPGLGLRLIYFSYDVKMKEKGDIPEGYSVSREKKERFSLILESASTNQTSMYLCASSLWAGGTSGNNEQFFGPGTRLTVL.